This TCR beta chain was retrieved from a study of cytomegalovirus exposure and HLA in healthy donors. V gave up 6 bases and J gave up 2 bases; unmatched junction bases: 5. In germline, CDR1 is SGHTA, CDR2 FQGTGA. There are 14 residues in the CDR3. A multiplex PCR was run with 60 Vbeta primers and 13 Jbeta primers. Sequencing used immunoSEQ multiplex PCR; TCRdb keeps in-frame clones, though not all of them. The sample has 99,000 or so clones; just under 80% are singletons. General study results and limits: Common viral pathogens seemed, in a later analysis, to connect with several of the most significant clusters.

About this clone itself: Its antigen is currently unknown.

Sequences were obtained from PBMCs. The sequence came from a male donor in good health and CMV-seronegative. The rearrangement uses TRBV7-3 and TRBJ2-7; 9 positions match TRBD1. CDR3 in amino acids: CASSPQGATYEQYF. CDR3 coding DNA: TGTGCCAGCAGTCCACAGGGGGCTACCTACGAGCAGTACTTC.